The 19 T cell receptor beta chains listed next were all sequenced from one sample in a study of blood T cell repertoires in COVID-19 (TCRdb year 2020). Library preparation employed the immunoSEQ multiplex PCR assay. The table comes from immuneACCESS by way of TCRdb, which keeps in-frame sequences with V and J called. Part of the clones is missing from these tables; in studies checked, under half for an unresolved V gene and the rest for unknown reasons. Present in this sample are approximately 280,000 clones, approximately 92% of which were seen just once. The ten largest clones take up under 7% of the sample. Sequencing was performed on peripheral blood. All receptors derive from a woman aged 30 to 39 with COVID-19, enrolled during active disease.

V is TRBV9 and J is TRBJ1-3; a weak D match, TRBD1 (5 bases). CDR1 SGDLS and CDR2 YYNGEE come from the germline V gene. This CDR3 region has 16 residues. V was pared by 2 bases and J by 0 bases, with 12 bases between. CDR3 nucleotides: TGTGCCAGCAGCGTGAACAGGAAGAGCTCTGGAAACACCATATATTTT. Its translation is CASSVNRKSSGNTIYF.

This chain joins TRBV10-2 and TRBJ1-2; perhaps TRBD1 as D (6 bases). The CDR3 consists of 12 residues. Germline assignment: CDR1 WSHSY and CDR2 SAAADI. Trimming left V 6 bases short and J 8 bases short, with 13 bases between. CDR3 in DNA: TGCGCCAGCAGACCGGGGGGGCACGGCTACACCTTC. It translates to CASRPGGHGYTF.

The CDR3 bases are TGTGCCAGCAGTTTGGCAGGGGAGATATACGAGCAGTACTTC. This sequence encodes CASSLAGEIYEQYF. The rearrangement uses TRBV28 and TRBJ2-7; TRBD1 might be the D (6 bases). Germline CDR1 is MDHEN and CDR2 is SYDVKM. The CDR3 runs 14 residues. V was shortened by 3 bases and J by 4 bases, with 13 bases between the two germline ends.

The chain combines TRBV30 with TRBJ2-7; 9 bases agree with TRBD2. The CDR3 runs to 14 residues. From germline, CDR1 is GTSNPN and CDR2 SVGIG (reference sequence). V shed 3 bases and J 4 bases; nucleotides not matched to a gene: 7. The CDR3 region is CAWRFGLAGYEQYF. The DNA for the CDR3 is TGTGCCTGGAGATTTGGGCTAGCGGGATACGAGCAGTACTTC.

V usage is TRBV28 and J usage is TRBJ1-5; 8 nucleotides agree with TRBD1. The V gene's germline CDR1 is MDHEN and CDR2 SYDVKM. J lost 4 bases, V lost 6 bases, and 8 bases had no gene match. The CDR3 extends over 15 amino acids. The CDR3 spells CASREGQGGNQPQHF. CDR3 bases: TGTGCCAGCAGGGAAGGACAGGGTGGTAATCAGCCCCAGCATTTT.

The chain is built from TRBV30 and TRBJ1-1; 7 bases agree with TRBD1. Germline V gene lookup returns CDR1 GTSNPN and CDR2 SVGIG (reference sequence). V was pared by 2 bases and J by 3 bases, with 3 bases of the junction left unmatched. There are 13 residues in the CDR3. CDR3 in amino acids: CAWSPDRDTEAFF. The CDR3 nucleotides are TGTGCCTGGAGTCCCGACAGGGACACTGAAGCTTTCTTT.

As for this clone: One end of the junction is discordant with germline, which a read error may explain. V is TRBV4-3 and J is TRBJ2-5; TRBD2 matches at 9 bases. Germline CDR1 and CDR2: LGHNA and YSLEER. This CDR3 is 17 amino acids long. CDR3 nucleotide sequence: TGCGCCAGCAGCCAAGATTGGGGGCGGGGGGGCAGGACTAGCCCCAACTTC. Its translation is CASSQDWGRGGRTSPNF.

This chain connects TRBV28 to TRBJ2-2, with D maybe TRBD1 (5 bases). This CDR3 spans 16 amino acids. Per the germline V gene, CDR1 is MDHEN and CDR2 is SYDVKM. V gave up 6 bases and J gave up 4 bases, with 18 bases separating them. The DNA for the CDR3 is TGTGCCAGCAGCGCCCCAAGGGGCGCGAGCACCGGGGAGCTGTTTTTT. Protein product: CASSAPRGASTGELFF.

This clone has a single count. J is TRBJ1-1 and V is TRBV25-1; 7 bases agree with TRBD1. The germline V gene has CDR1 MGHDK and CDR2 SYGVNS. The CDR3 contains 15 residues. V lost 2 bases and J lost 5; bases outside the gene matches: 8. CDR3 in amino acids: CASSEPGTVATEAFF. The CDR3 DNA reads as TGTGCCAGCAGTGAACCCGGGACAGTTGCGACTGAAGCTTTCTTT.

V and J are TRBV5-6 and TRBJ1-4, with no clear D. In germline, CDR1 is SGHDT, CDR2 YYEEEE. With 4 bases removed from V and 2 bases from J, the gap between germline ends came to 12 bases. This CDR3 has 15 amino acids. The CDR3 DNA sequence: TGTGCCAGCAGCCCCGGGGAGGACACTAATGAAAAACTGTTTTTT. It encodes CASSPGEDTNEKLFF.

This clone was seen only once. The chain joins TRBV4-1 to TRBJ2-1, with a tentative D call TRBD2 (7 bases). The V and J ends lost 1 base and 0 bases respectively, with 16 bases between them. The CDR3 is 18 residues long. Germline CDR1 is MGHRA and CDR2 is YSYEKL. CDR3 loop: CASSQAGGRGDSYNEQFF. In DNA form, the CDR3 reads TGCGCCAGCAGCCAAGCCGGGGGGCGAGGGGACTCCTACAATGAGCAGTTCTTC.

The chain uses TRBV4-1 and TRBJ1-2, with 7 nucleotides matching TRBD1. The CDR3 totals 13 residues. Germline loops: CDR1 MGHRA, CDR2 YSYEKL. J was trimmed by 7 bases and V by 4 bases; bases with no gene match: 6. The CDR3: CASSPGRQGGYTF. The CDR3 DNA reads TGCGCCAGCAGCCCGGGCCGACAGGGTGGCTACACCTTC.

The chain couples TRBV7-9 to TRBJ2-7; 8 bases map to TRBD2. Germline assignment: CDR1 SEHNR and CDR2 FQNEAQ (reference sequence). The CDR3 contains 14 residues. V gave up 1 base and J gave up 6 bases; unmatched junction bases: 5. The CDR3 spells CASSLVLGGVEQYF. DNA of the CDR3: TGTGCCAGCAGCTTAGTACTCGGGGGGGTCGAGCAGTACTTC.

The chain couples TRBV5-6 to TRBJ2-1; D call uncertain. Trimming pared 5 bases from V and 0 bases from J, leaving 12 bases between. There are 15 residues in the CDR3. In germline, CDR1 is SGHDT, CDR2 YYEEEE. Here the CDR3 reads CASSFLRSSYNEQFF. CDR3 nucleotides: TGTGCCAGCAGTTTTCTTAGGAGCTCCTACAATGAGCAGTTCTTC.

The chain employs TRBV10-3 and TRBJ2-1, with 13 bases identical to TRBD2. V shed 7 bases, J shed 9 bases, and the junction held 6 bases outside the gene matches. Germline CDR1 ENHRY, CDR2 SYGVKD. The CDR3 runs 14 residues. The CDR3 loop reads CAINGLAGEGEQFF. CDR3 in DNA: TGTGCCATCAACGGACTAGCGGGAGAGGGTGAGCAGTTCTTC.

Here the CDR3 DNA reads TGTGCCAGCAGCCCCGAGACAGATACGCAGTATTTT. Protein product: CASSPETDTQYF. This chain links TRBV3-1 (or the pseudogene TRBV3-2) with TRBJ2-3; D gene unclear. Germline-derived CDR1 and CDR2 are LGHDT and YNNKEL (reference sequence). The CDR3 runs to 12 residues. The V end was cut by 4 bases, the J end by 3 bases, with 5 bases between.

The chain joins TRBV6-5 to TRBJ2-7; TRBD2 agrees at 7 bases. The trim removed 6 bases at V and 0 bases at J, leaving 2 bases unmatched. CDR1 and CDR2 from the germline V gene are MNHEY and SVGAGI. The CDR3 consists of 13 residues. The CDR3 bases are TGTGCCAGCAGGCGCGGGAGCTCCTACGAGCAGTACTTC. Its protein product is CASRRGSSYEQYF.

Regarding this clone: Other nucleotide sequences in the sample specify the same CDR3. The J gene is TRBJ2-3, the V gene TRBV5-1; weak D call: TRBD1 (6 bases). The CDR3 consists of 14 residues. Germline V gives CDR1 SGHRS, CDR2 YFSETQ. V lost 0 bases and J 6 bases, leaving 11 bases between the germline ends. CDR3: CASSLGQGPDTQYF. DNA for the CDR3: TGCGCCAGCAGCTTGGGCCAGGGGCCGGATACGCAGTATTTT.

This sequence joins TRBV19 and TRBJ2-2, with D perhaps TRBD2 (6 bases). The ends were cut back, 5 bases at V and 7 bases at J, with 14 bases in the middle. CDR1 and CDR2 (germline): LNHDA, SQIVND (reference sequence). CDR3 length equals 14 residues. DNA of the CDR3: TGTGCCAGTAGTCGGGACCCGCGGGGCGGGGAGCTGTTTTTT. Translation gives CASSRDPRGGELFF.